The 2 T cell receptor beta chains listed next were all sequenced from one sample in a study of cytomegalovirus exposure and HLA in healthy donors. Use of 60 Vbeta and 13 Jbeta primers characterized the PCR. Sequenced by immunoSEQ multiplex PCR; TCRdb stores in-frame clones only, minus some. Of roughly 150,000 clones listed, about 88% are singletons. Material for sequencing was PBMCs. The receptors here all came from a woman aged 18-29 years in good health and CMV-seronegative.

The chain uses TRBV7-9 and TRBJ1-6; D not certain. The germline V gene encodes CDR1 SEHNR and CDR2 FQNEAQ (reference sequence). This CDR3 spans 17 amino acids. Trimming stripped 6 bases from V and 0 bases from J, with 15 bases between. The CDR3 reads CASSDPSGSSYNSPLHF. CDR3 in DNA: TGTGCCAGCAGTGACCCTTCGGGGAGCTCCTATAATTCACCCCTCCACTTT.

This clone was found a few times. The chain joins TRBV6-5 to TRBJ1-3; D is possibly TRBD1 (5 bases). Trimming pared 8 bases from V and 4 bases from J, leaving 12 bases between. Germline CDR1 and CDR2: MNHEY and SVGAGI. The CDR3 sequence is 13 residues long. CDR3 sequence reads: CASAGGGGNTIYF. The CDR3 DNA is TGTGCCAGCGCTGGGGGAGGCGGAAACACCATATATTTT.